This T cell receptor (beta chain) derives from a study of control samples from healthy donors and cancer patients. The CDR3 loop spans 13 amino acids. CDR1 and CDR2 (germline): SGHTA, FQGTGA. V lost 6 bases to trimming and J lost 5 bases, with 13 bases between them. Assay: immunoSEQ multiplex PCR; the TCRdb copy retains only in-frame clones and omits some. The sample carries more than 85,000 clones, approximately 90% recorded once. The clonotype originates from a woman between 50 and 59 years old in good health. Sequenced input: blood. The chain recombines TRBV7-3 with TRBJ1-1; possibly TRBD1 for D (6 bases). CDR3: CASSSPGETEAFF. In DNA, the CDR3 is TGTGCCAGCAGTTCCCCAGGGGAAACTGAAGCTTTCTTT.